A single sample is the source of the 20 T cell receptor beta chains below, sequenced in a study of cytomegalovirus exposure and HLA in healthy donors. The PCR was carried out with 60 Vbeta primers and 13 Jbeta primers. Clones were read by immunoSEQ multiplex PCR, and TCRdb kept only the in-frame ones, dropping some. The data show roughly 98,000 clones, with approximately 65% seen just once and 5.5% held by the top ten. Sequenced input: PBMCs. Every receptor here comes from a woman younger than 45 in good health and CMV-seropositive.

The chain couples TRBV7-9 to TRBJ1-6, with D perhaps TRBD1 (6 bases). The CDR3 totals 15 residues. In germline, CDR1 is SEHNR, CDR2 FQNEAQ (reference sequence). Trimming took off 5 bases at V and 5 bases at J, with 13 bases between the two ends. CDR3 in DNA: TGTGCCAGCAGCAAAGGGACATTCGATAATTCACCCCTCCACTTT. This codes for CASSKGTFDNSPLHF. Drawing the rest from reference TRBV7-9 and TRBJ1-6, the complete variable domain is DTGVSQNPRHKITKRGQNVTFRCDPISEHNRLYWYRQTLGQGPEFLTYFQNEAQLEKSRLLSDRFSAERPKGSFSTLEIQRTEQGDSAMYLCASSKGTFDNSPLHFGNGTRLTVT.

The chain has TRBV9 and TRBJ2-1, with 15 bases aligning to TRBD2. The CDR3 sequence is 18 residues long. The germline V gene encodes CDR1 SGDLS and CDR2 YYNGEE. Germline trimming cut 4 bases from V and 0 bases from J; bases unmatched to any gene: 5. CDR3 protein: CASSPGTSGGSSYNEQFF. CDR3 DNA sequence: TGTGCCAGCAGCCCCGGGACTAGCGGGGGGAGCTCCTACAATGAGCAGTTCTTC.

The chain carries TRBV27 and TRBJ1-3, with no clear D. Trimming removed 5 bases at V and 0 bases at J, with 8 bases between. Germline V gene sequence: CDR1 MNHEY, CDR2 SMNVEV (reference sequence). The CDR3 sequence is 14 residues long. CDR3 amino acids: CASSAASSGNTIYF. The CDR3 DNA sequence: TGTGCCAGCAGTGCCGCCAGCTCTGGAAACACCATATATTTT.

This rearrangement joins TRBV5-1 to TRBJ1-6, with a weak D call TRBD1 (5 bases). The germline gives CDR1 SGHRS, CDR2 YFSETQ. There are 13 residues in the CDR3. Between the trimmed V and J ends, which lost 9 bases and 3 bases, there was a span of 10 bases. The CDR3 spells CATKQDYNSPLHF. The CDR3 DNA reads as TGCGCCACCAAACAGGACTATAATTCACCCCTCCACTTT.

CDR3 DNA: TGTGCCAGCAGCTTGGATCGTCAGCGGGGATACGAGCAGTACTTC. Amino acid sequence: CASSLDRQRGYEQYF. This chain joins TRBV5-6 and TRBJ2-7, with 7 bases matching TRBD2. After removal of 0 bases from V and 4 bases from J, the junction contained 7 bases not matched to a gene. CDR3 size: 15 residues. Looked up from germline, CDR1 is SGHDT and CDR2 is YYEEEE. Full variable domain (remainder filled in from reference TRBV5-6 and TRBJ2-7): DAGVTQSPTHLIKTRGQQVTLRCSPKSGHDTVSWYQQALGQGPQFIFQYYEEEERQRGNFPDRFSGHQFPNYSSELNVNALLLGDSALYLCASSLDRQRGYEQYFGPGTRLTVT.

The chain is built from TRBV7-9 and TRBJ2-3; D is unclear. Germline CDR1 and CDR2: SEHNR and FQNEAQ (reference sequence). V shed 2 bases and J shed 6 bases, with 9 bases lying between them. The CDR3 is 13 residues long. For the CDR3, the DNA is TGTGCCAGCAGCTTAAATGGCCTCGATACGCAGTATTTT. It yields the protein CASSLNGLDTQYF.

J is TRBJ2-1 and V is TRBV2, with D possibly being TRBD2 (7 bases). The germline V gene encodes CDR1 SNHLY and CDR2 FYNNEI. Trimming shortened V by 6 bases and J by 7 bases, and 13 bases separated the two germline ends. The CDR3 loop spans 13 amino acids. The DNA for the CDR3 is TGTGCCAGCAGCCCAGGGGAGGGGAATGAGCAGTTCTTC. Translated: CASSPGEGNEQFF.

V gene TRBV19 combines with J gene TRBJ2-1; possibly TRBD1 for D (5 bases). This CDR3 spans 16 amino acids. Germline V CDR1 and CDR2: LNHDA, SQIVND (reference sequence). Between the trimmed V and J ends, which lost 1 base and 3 bases, there was a span of 13 bases. DNA for the CDR3: TGTGCCAGTAGTATAGGGGGCAGCCCTTACTACAATGAGCAGTTCTTC. Translated: CASSIGGSPYYNEQFF.

This chain joins TRBV14 and TRBJ1-1; TRBD1 is a possible D gene (6 bases). This CDR3 region has 15 residues. Germline CDR1 is SGHDN and CDR2 is FVKESK. Trimming pared 1 base from V and 2 bases from J, leaving 11 bases between. CDR3 sequence: CASSQVRGVNTEAFF. The DNA of the CDR3 is TGTGCCAGCAGCCAAGTCAGGGGCGTTAACACTGAAGCTTTCTTT.

The chain joins TRBV1 to TRBJ1-2. TRBV1 is reported as a pseudogene. This CDR3 spans 14 amino acids. The CDR3 nucleotides are TGCACCAGCAGCCAGCCGGGACTTAACTATGGCTACACCTTC. Protein sequence: CTSSQPGLNYGYTF.

This chain joins TRBV11-2 and TRBJ2-2; D is undetermined. In germline, CDR1 is SGHAT, CDR2 FQNNGV. The CDR3 sequence is 16 residues long. The V end was cut by 3 bases, the J end by 4 bases, with 15 bases between. The DNA for the CDR3 is TGTGCCAGCAGCTTCACAACAGTTCAGAGCACCGGGGAGCTGTTTTTT. Translated: CASSFTTVQSTGELFF.

The chain recombines TRBV7-9 with TRBJ1-1, with D perhaps TRBD1 (6 bases). Germline CDR1 and CDR2: SEHNR and FQNEAQ (reference sequence). CDR3 length: 11 residues. Trimming removed 4 bases at V and 7 bases at J, with 7 bases between. CDR3 DNA: TGTGCCAGCAGCTCACAGGGTGAAGCTTTCTTT. As protein: CASSSQGEAFF.

This clone has just a few counts. The chain couples TRBV6-1 to TRBJ1-5; D gene ambiguous. This CDR3 is 13 amino acids long. In germline, CDR1 is MNHNS, CDR2 SASEGT. V lost 2 bases and J 6 bases, leaving 8 bases between the germline ends. CDR3 protein: CASSERRGQPQHF. The CDR3 DNA reads as TGTGCCAGCAGTGAACGGCGGGGTCAGCCCCAGCATTTT.

The rearrangement joins TRBV7-8 to TRBJ1-5, with 7 bases that match TRBD1. V lost 3 bases, J lost 4 bases, and 15 bases stayed unmatched. CDR3 size: 18 residues. From germline, CDR1 is SGHVS and CDR2 FQNEAQ. This chain's CDR3 is CASSFSAQGGALNQPQHF. For the CDR3, the DNA is TGTGCCAGCAGCTTCAGCGCCCAAGGGGGCGCATTAAATCAGCCCCAGCATTTT.

This clone was seen a handful of times. The chain carries TRBV7-2 and TRBJ2-2; D possibly corresponds to TRBD1 (6 bases). Germline loops: CDR1 SGHTA, CDR2 FQGNSA. V lost 4 bases to trimming and J lost 5 bases, with 14 bases between them. This CDR3 comprises 15 residues. The DNA of the CDR3 is TGTGCCAGCAGCTCTAGGGGACATTCAACCGGGGAGCTGTTTTTT. This codes for CASSSRGHSTGELFF. Looking up the rest from reference TRBV7-2 and TRBJ2-2 gives the full variable domain: GAGVSQSPSNKVTEKGKDVELRCDPISGHTALYWYRQSLGQGLEFLIYFQGNSAPDKSGLPSDRFSAERTGGSVSTLTIQRTQQEDSAVYLCASSSRGHSTGELFFGEGSRLTVL.

There are a few counts of this clone. The chain employs TRBV5-1 and TRBJ1-1; a weak D match, TRBD1 (5 bases). CDR1 is SGHRS, CDR2 YFSETQ, per germline. This CDR3 is built from 13 residues. V gave up 5 bases and J gave up 1 base, with 9 bases separating them. The CDR3 sequence: CASRDTPNTEAFF. The CDR3 DNA reads TGCGCCAGCAGGGACACCCCGAACACTGAAGCTTTCTTT.

The V call is TRBV4-1, the J call TRBJ1-4, with no clear D. Germline V gene lookup returns CDR1 MGHRA and CDR2 YSYEKL. The V gene lost 2 bases and the J gene lost 0 bases, with 13 bases spanning the gap. The CDR3 spans 17 residues. CDR3 coding DNA: TGCGCCAGCAGCCAAAAGACCGGGTTGGCAACTAATGAAAAACTGTTTTTT. It translates to CASSQKTGLATNEKLFF.

The chain recombines TRBV28 with TRBJ1-6; no clear D gene. The germline CDR1 and CDR2 sequences are MDHEN and SYDVKM. The CDR3 covers 11 residues. The V gene lost 8 bases and the J gene lost 4 bases, with 3 bases spanning the gap. CDR3 bases: TGTGCCAGCCGTTATAATTCACCCCTCCACTTT. Translating it yields CASRYNSPLHF.

This sequence joins TRBV5-1 and TRBJ2-1, with 13 bases that match TRBD2. Per the germline V gene, CDR1 is SGHRS and CDR2 is YFSETQ. The J segment lost 0 bases and the V segment lost 6 bases, leaving 12 bases of the junction unmatched. This CDR3 has 19 amino acids. In DNA, the CDR3 is TGCGCCAGCACCACCCGGACTAGCGGGGGCCTGAGCTCCTACAATGAGCAGTTCTTC. It specifies CASTTRTSGGLSSYNEQFF.

V usage is TRBV30 and J usage is TRBJ2-5, with TRBD2 matching 15 bases. CDR1 and CDR2 from the germline V gene are GTSNPN and SVGIG (reference sequence). J gave up 1 base and V 2 bases, and 11 bases lay outside the gene matches. This CDR3 region has 19 residues. In nucleotides, the CDR3 is TGTGCCTGGAGTATTCAGGGACTAGCGGGGGGAAACCCCCAAGAGACCCAGTACTTC. Translated: CAWSIQGLAGGNPQETQYF.